Listed below are T cell receptor beta chains from one sample, sequenced in a study of shared T cell receptors in the human thymus. Produced via immunoSEQ multiplex PCR; TCRdb's table is partial and in-frame only. Of 650,000 to 950,000 clones listed, 80% to 90% are singletons. A further study also used this sample, focusing on human thymus T cells.

Sequencing was done on a sample of thymocytes. These receptors originate from a girl under three years old with a congenital heart defect. CDR3s include the opening cysteine and the closing phenylalanine or tryptophan. A D gene is named only where the DNA matches it firmly. The listing skips clone size in some rows; elsewhere it reads once, few, many or a size class.

V gene: TRBV29-1
CDR3 length: 14
clone size: .
J gene: TRBJ2-3
D gene: .
CDR3 protein: CSVLTRGPTDTQYF
CDR3 DNA: TGCAGCGTCCTAACCAGGGGTCCCACAGATACGCAGTATTTT

V gene: TRBV12-5
CDR3 length: 15
clone size: .
J gene: TRBJ2-1
D gene: .
CDR3 protein: CASGSDSDGGNEQFF
CDR3 DNA: TGTGCTAGTGGTTCAGACTCCGACGGTGGCAATGAGCAGTTCTTC

V gene: TRBV11-2
CDR3 length: 16
clone size: once
J gene: TRBJ2-7
D gene: TRBD1
CDR3 protein: CASSLNSGTGAYEQYF
CDR3 DNA: TGTGCCAGCAGCTTAAATTCGGGGACAGGCGCCTACGAGCAGTACTTC

V gene: TRBV6-1
CDR3 length: 16
clone size: .
J gene: TRBJ2-7
D gene: .
CDR3 protein: CASSDFRYRTIYEQYF
CDR3 DNA: TGTGCCAGCAGTGATTTTCGGTACAGGACGATCTACGAGCAGTACTTC

V gene: TRBV9
CDR3 length: 17
clone size: .
J gene: TRBJ1-2
D gene: TRBD1
CDR3 protein: CASSVEGTGVGGYGYTF
CDR3 DNA: TGTGCCAGCAGCGTAGAGGGGACAGGGGTTGGGGGCTATGGCTACACCTTC

V gene: TRBV7-6
CDR3 length: 15
clone size: few
J gene: TRBJ1-3
D gene: .
CDR3 protein: CASSSEAIGGNTIYF
CDR3 DNA: TGTGCCAGCAGCTCGGAGGCGATTGGAGGAAACACCATATATTTT

V gene: TRBV27
CDR3 length: 15
clone size: .
J gene: TRBJ1-6
D gene: .
CDR3 protein: CASSSASGYNSPLHF
CDR3 DNA: TGTGCCAGCAGTTCGGCTTCAGGGTATAATTCACCCCTCCACTTT

V gene: TRBV11-2
CDR3 length: 16
clone size: .
J gene: TRBJ2-7
D gene: .
CDR3 protein: CASSLDLGRSDYEQYF
CDR3 DNA: TGTGCCAGCAGCTTAGATCTGGGGCGATCGGACTACGAGCAGTACTTC

V gene: TRBV5-4
CDR3 length: 18
clone size: .
J gene: TRBJ1-5
D gene: TRBD1
CDR3 protein: CASSQSMTGIDSNQPQHF
CDR3 DNA: TGTGCCAGCAGCCAATCTATGACAGGGATAGATAGCAATCAGCCCCAGCATTTT

V gene: TRBV6-5
CDR3 length: 16
clone size: .
J gene: TRBJ2-7
D gene: .
CDR3 protein: CASSFATRTATYEQYF
CDR3 DNA: TGTGCCAGCAGTTTCGCAACTCGGACTGCTACCTACGAGCAGTACTTC

V gene: TRBV9
CDR3 length: 14
clone size: .
J gene: TRBJ1-1
D gene: .
CDR3 protein: CASSGAPTGPIAFF
CDR3 DNA: TGTGCCAGCAGCGGAGCCCCGACAGGCCCGATCGCTTTCTTT

V gene: TRBV19
CDR3 length: 16
clone size: once
J gene: TRBJ2-7
D gene: TRBD1
CDR3 protein: CASSTGGGDRGYEQYF
CDR3 DNA: TGTGCCAGTAGTACCGGGGGAGGGGACAGGGGCTACGAGCAGTACTTC

V gene: TRBV19
CDR3 length: 13
clone size: .
J gene: TRBJ2-7
D gene: .
CDR3 protein: CASSERLMYEQYF
CDR3 DNA: TGTGCCAGTAGTGAACGACTGATGTACGAGCAGTACTTC

V gene: TRBV15
CDR3 length: 14
clone size: .
J gene: TRBJ1-2
D gene: .
CDR3 protein: CATSQRLGTQGYTF
CDR3 DNA: TGTGCCACCAGCCAAAGGTTGGGGACTCAGGGCTACACCTTC

V gene: TRBV13
CDR3 length: 14
clone size: .
J gene: TRBJ2-2
D gene: .
CDR3 protein: CASSLVRANGELFF
CDR3 DNA: TGTGCCAGCAGCTTGGTGAGGGCCAACGGGGAGCTGTTTTTT

V gene: TRBV5-6
CDR3 length: 11
clone size: .
J gene: TRBJ2-1
D gene: .
CDR3 protein: CASSLVGERFF
CDR3 DNA: TGTGCCAGCAGCTTGGTGGGAGAAAGGTTCTTC

V gene: TRBV6-1
CDR3 length: 10
clone size: .
J gene: TRBJ2-5
D gene: .
CDR3 protein: CAGGTETQYF
CDR3 DNA: TGTGCCGGGGGGACAGAGACCCAGTACTTC

V gene: TRBV9
CDR3 length: 13
clone size: .
J gene: TRBJ2-1
D gene: TRBD2
CDR3 protein: CASSSFSGTTKVF
CDR3 DNA: TGTGCCAGCAGCTCCTTTTCCGGGACTACGAAGGTCTTC

V gene: TRBV28
CDR3 length: 16
clone size: .
J gene: TRBJ2-3
D gene: TRBD2
CDR3 protein: CASSSGLAGETDTQYF
CDR3 DNA: TGTGCCAGCAGCTCTGGACTAGCGGGGGAGACAGATACGCAGTATTTT

V gene: TRBV5-1
CDR3 length: 15
clone size: few
J gene: TRBJ2-3
D gene: .
CDR3 protein: CASSLVRLSTDTQYF
CDR3 DNA: TGCGCCAGCAGCTTAGTGCGGCTCAGCACAGATACGCAGTATTTT

V gene: TRBV7-2
CDR3 length: 15
clone size: .
J gene: TRBJ2-5
D gene: TRBD2
CDR3 protein: CASSSRAGGQETQYF
CDR3 DNA: TGTGCCAGCAGCTCCCGGGCGGGGGGCCAAGAGACCCAGTACTTC

V gene: TRBV5-1
CDR3 length: 16
clone size: .
J gene: TRBJ2-7
D gene: TRBD1
CDR3 protein: CASSLVPGQATYEQYF
CDR3 DNA: TGCGCCAGCAGCTTGGTCCCGGGACAGGCCACCTACGAGCAGTACTTC

V gene: TRBV4-1
CDR3 length: 15
clone size: .
J gene: TRBJ1-2
D gene: .
CDR3 protein: CASRITARVRYGYTF
CDR3 DNA: TGCGCCAGCAGGATAACAGCCAGAGTCCGCTATGGCTACACCTTC

V gene: TRBV15
CDR3 length: 18
clone size: .
J gene: TRBJ1-2
D gene: .
CDR3 protein: CATRAQLGRRELNYGYTF
CDR3 DNA: TGTGCCACCCGGGCTCAGTTAGGGCGGAGGGAACTTAACTATGGCTACACCTTC

V gene: TRBV2
CDR3 length: 11
clone size: .
J gene: TRBJ1-1
D gene: .
CDR3 protein: CASSSNGGAFF
CDR3 DNA: TGTGCCAGCAGTTCCAACGGGGGAGCTTTCTTT

V gene: TRBV18
CDR3 length: 13
clone size: .
J gene: TRBJ1-4
D gene: TRBD1
CDR3 protein: CASSPDRAEKLFF
CDR3 DNA: TGTGCCAGCTCACCAGACAGGGCGGAAAAACTGTTTTTT

V gene: TRBV9
CDR3 length: 15
clone size: .
J gene: TRBJ1-5
D gene: .
CDR3 protein: CASSAGQTGIQPQHF
CDR3 DNA: TGTGCCAGCAGCGCCGGGCAAACAGGGATTCAGCCCCAGCATTTT

V gene: TRBV14
CDR3 length: 17
clone size: .
J gene: TRBJ2-3
D gene: TRBD1
CDR3 protein: CASSQLSGTASTDTQYF
CDR3 DNA: TGTGCCAGCAGCCAATTATCCGGGACAGCTAGCACAGATACGCAGTATTTT

V gene: TRBV2
CDR3 length: 15
clone size: .
J gene: TRBJ2-1
D gene: .
CDR3 protein: CASRLQGIPYNEQFF
CDR3 DNA: TGTGCCAGCAGACTTCAGGGAATACCCTACAATGAGCAGTTCTTC

V gene: TRBV6-5
CDR3 length: 14
clone size: .
J gene: TRBJ2-7
D gene: .
CDR3 protein: CASSGRATSYEQYF
CDR3 DNA: TGTGCCAGCAGTGGCAGGGCCACCTCCTACGAGCAGTACTTC

V gene: TRBV6-6
CDR3 length: 15
clone size: .
J gene: TRBJ2-7
D gene: .
CDR3 protein: CASSLPPGTSYEQYF
CDR3 DNA: TGTGCCAGCAGCCTCCCCCCCGGGACTTCCTACGAGCAGTACTTC

V gene: TRBV4-3
CDR3 length: 15
clone size: .
J gene: TRBJ2-7
D gene: .
CDR3 protein: CASSQKDTDPYEQYF
CDR3 DNA: TGCGCCAGCAGCCAAAAAGACACCGACCCCTACGAGCAGTACTTC

V gene: TRBV5-4
CDR3 length: 14
clone size: .
J gene: TRBJ1-2
D gene: TRBD1
CDR3 protein: CASSSHRGTSGYTF
CDR3 DNA: TGTGCCAGCAGCTCACACAGGGGTACGAGCGGCTACACCTTC

V gene: TRBV25-1
CDR3 length: 16
clone size: .
J gene: TRBJ1-4
D gene: TRBD1
CDR3 protein: CASSSPTGEGNEKLFF
CDR3 DNA: TGTGCCAGCAGTTCCCCGACAGGGGAAGGTAATGAAAAACTGTTTTTT

V gene: TRBV9
CDR3 length: 16
clone size: .
J gene: TRBJ1-3
D gene: .
CDR3 protein: CASSPPISEAGNTIYF
CDR3 DNA: TGTGCCAGCAGCCCTCCCATTAGTGAGGCTGGAAACACCATATATTTT

V gene: TRBV2
CDR3 length: 14
clone size: few
J gene: TRBJ2-5
D gene: .
CDR3 protein: CASSEGSAGETQYF
CDR3 DNA: TGTGCCAGCAGTGAAGGGTCGGCGGGGGAGACCCAGTACTTC

V gene: TRBV14
CDR3 length: 14
clone size: .
J gene: TRBJ1-2
D gene: TRBD1
CDR3 protein: CASSPGTGTYGYTF
CDR3 DNA: TGTGCCAGCAGCCCCGGGACAGGCACCTATGGCTACACCTTC

V gene: TRBV28
CDR3 length: 16
clone size: .
J gene: TRBJ2-7
D gene: TRBD1
CDR3 protein: CASSIGGGQGWREQYF
CDR3 DNA: TGTGCCAGCAGTATCGGGGGGGGACAGGGGTGGCGCGAGCAGTACTTC

V gene: TRBV2
CDR3 length: 16
clone size: .
J gene: TRBJ2-4
D gene: TRBD1
CDR3 protein: CASSRTGCAAKNIQYF
CDR3 DNA: TGTGCCAGCAGCCGGACAGGGTGTGCAGCCAAAAACATTCAGTACTTC

V gene: TRBV5-6
CDR3 length: 15
clone size: .
J gene: TRBJ2-1
D gene: .
CDR3 protein: CASSLAPSVGFEQFF
CDR3 DNA: TGTGCCAGCAGCTTGGCCCCTAGTGTCGGGTTTGAGCAGTTCTTC

V gene: TRBV27
CDR3 length: 18
clone size: .
J gene: TRBJ2-3
D gene: .
CDR3 protein: CASSLGKGLGVRTDTQYF
CDR3 DNA: TGTGCCAGCAGTTTAGGGAAGGGTCTCGGGGTCCGCACAGATACGCAGTATTTT

V gene: TRBV5-8
CDR3 length: 13
clone size: .
J gene: TRBJ1-1
D gene: .
CDR3 protein: CASSLRTFTEAFF
CDR3 DNA: TGTGCCAGCAGCTTACGGACTTTTACTGAAGCTTTCTTT

V gene: TRBV7-2
CDR3 length: 16
clone size: .
J gene: TRBJ2-1
D gene: TRBD2
CDR3 protein: CASSLVASGGAHEQFF
CDR3 DNA: TGTGCCAGCAGCCTCGTCGCTAGCGGGGGGGCCCATGAGCAGTTCTTC

V gene: TRBV6-1
CDR3 length: 18
clone size: once
J gene: TRBJ1-5
D gene: .
CDR3 protein: CASSESVWFFRGNQPQHF
CDR3 DNA: TGTGCCAGCAGTGAATCCGTCTGGTTTTTCAGGGGCAATCAGCCCCAGCATTTT

V gene: TRBV7-9
CDR3 length: 15
clone size: .
J gene: TRBJ2-5
D gene: TRBD2
CDR3 protein: CASSLVGGGEETQYF
CDR3 DNA: TGTGCCAGCAGCTTAGTCGGGGGAGGGGAAGAGACCCAGTACTTC

V gene: TRBV5-1
CDR3 length: 16
clone size: .
J gene: TRBJ2-1
D gene: .
CDR3 protein: CASSAPGSTTYNEQFF
CDR3 DNA: TGCGCCAGCAGCGCTCCGGGATCCACGACGTACAATGAGCAGTTCTTC

V gene: TRBV11-2
CDR3 length: 15
clone size: few
J gene: TRBJ1-2
D gene: .
CDR3 protein: CASSLDEWRSYGYTF
CDR3 DNA: TGTGCCAGCAGCTTAGATGAGTGGAGGTCCTATGGCTACACCTTC

V gene: TRBV5-8
CDR3 length: 16
clone size: .
J gene: TRBJ1-3
D gene: .
CDR3 protein: CASSPRGGADGNTIYF
CDR3 DNA: TGTGCCAGCAGCCCACGAGGGGGGGCAGATGGAAACACCATATATTTT

V gene: TRBV11-2
CDR3 length: 14
clone size: .
J gene: TRBJ1-6
D gene: .
CDR3 protein: CASSPPRRNSPLHF
CDR3 DNA: TGTGCCAGCAGCCCTCCACGTCGGAATTCACCCCTCCACTTT

V gene: TRBV6-6
CDR3 length: 16
clone size: .
J gene: TRBJ1-5
D gene: .
CDR3 protein: CASSFTGNIARQPQHF
CDR3 DNA: TGTGCCAGCAGTTTTACAGGGAATATTGCGCGGCAGCCCCAGCATTTT

V gene: TRBV30
CDR3 length: 15
clone size: once
J gene: TRBJ1-2
D gene: TRBD1
CDR3 protein: CAWANRDRDNYGYTF
CDR3 DNA: TGTGCCTGGGCCAACCGGGACAGGGACAACTATGGCTACACCTTC

V gene: TRBV10-3
CDR3 length: 15
clone size: .
J gene: TRBJ1-1
D gene: .
CDR3 protein: CAIGLGHPKNTEAFF
CDR3 DNA: TGTGCCATCGGGCTGGGACACCCAAAGAACACTGAAGCTTTCTTT

V gene: TRBV27
CDR3 length: 21
clone size: .
J gene: TRBJ2-1
D gene: TRBD1
CDR3 protein: CASSFIVWDRGALSSYNEQFF
CDR3 DNA: TGTGCCAGCAGTTTTATTGTGTGGGACAGGGGGGCGCTTAGCTCCTACAATGAGCAGTTCTTC

V gene: TRBV5-6
CDR3 length: 14
clone size: .
J gene: TRBJ2-7
D gene: TRBD1
CDR3 protein: CASSLVKQGGEQYF
CDR3 DNA: TGTGCCAGCAGCTTGGTTAAACAGGGGGGCGAGCAGTACTTC

V gene: TRBV5-1
CDR3 length: 15
clone size: once
J gene: TRBJ2-1
D gene: TRBD1
CDR3 protein: CASSPDRGRINEQFF
CDR3 DNA: TGCGCCAGCAGCCCCGACAGGGGAAGAATCAATGAGCAGTTCTTC